Listed here are 4 T cell receptor beta chains from one sample, sequenced in a study of CD8 T cells in Susac syndrome. Random hexamers were used to reverse transcribe the RNA input (about 0.5 to 1 ug). MiXCR was run by TCRdb on the immunoSEQ multiplex PCR reads, yielding one entry per CDR3 protein. Of just over 300,000 distinct CDR3 sequences in the sample, around 90% are singletons; the top ten hold roughly 0.07%. The sequenced sample was CD4+ T cells from PBMCs. The receptors originated from a human donor with multiple sclerosis.

The chain employs TRBV7-9 and TRBJ1-1; 10 nucleotides line up with TRBD1. The CDR3 sequence is 14 residues long. CDR1 is SEHNR and CDR2 is FQNEAQ in the germline V gene (reference sequence). Unmatched junction bases numbered 2, after V lost 4 bases and J lost 3 bases. The CDR3 nucleotides read TGTGCCAGCAGCTCCGGACAGGGGGACACTGAAGCTTTCTTT. As protein: CASSSGQGDTEAFF.

CDR3 DNA: TGTGCCAGCAGCTTAACCGGGACTCTCAATGAGCAGTTCTTC. This gives the protein CASSLTGTLNEQFF. The genes are TRBV7-3 and TRBJ2-1; D is possibly TRBD2 (6 bases). The CDR3 covers 14 residues. Germline values: CDR1 SGHTA, CDR2 FQGTGA. The V end lost 0 bases, the J end lost 6 bases, and 9 bases lay between the germline ends.

The J gene is TRBJ2-1, the V gene TRBV20-1, with D tentatively TRBD1 or TRBD2 (6 bases each). Germline V lookup: CDR1 DFQATT, CDR2 SNEGSKA (reference sequence). The CDR3 runs to 16 residues. Trimming left V 1 base short and J 3 bases short, with 16 bases between. The CDR3: CSARVPRGGSYNEQFF. The CDR3 DNA reads as TGCAGTGCTAGAGTACCCAGGGGAGGTAGCTACAATGAGCAGTTCTTC.

V is TRBV5-1 and J is TRBJ1-1, with 12 bases identical to TRBD1. Per the germline V gene, CDR1 is SGHRS and CDR2 is YFSETQ. J was trimmed by 1 base and V by 3 bases; bases with no gene match: 1. The CDR3 is 15 amino acids. The CDR3 spells CASSWGQGANTEAFF. DNA of the CDR3: TGCGCCAGCAGCTGGGGACAGGGGGCGAACACTGAAGCTTTCTTT.